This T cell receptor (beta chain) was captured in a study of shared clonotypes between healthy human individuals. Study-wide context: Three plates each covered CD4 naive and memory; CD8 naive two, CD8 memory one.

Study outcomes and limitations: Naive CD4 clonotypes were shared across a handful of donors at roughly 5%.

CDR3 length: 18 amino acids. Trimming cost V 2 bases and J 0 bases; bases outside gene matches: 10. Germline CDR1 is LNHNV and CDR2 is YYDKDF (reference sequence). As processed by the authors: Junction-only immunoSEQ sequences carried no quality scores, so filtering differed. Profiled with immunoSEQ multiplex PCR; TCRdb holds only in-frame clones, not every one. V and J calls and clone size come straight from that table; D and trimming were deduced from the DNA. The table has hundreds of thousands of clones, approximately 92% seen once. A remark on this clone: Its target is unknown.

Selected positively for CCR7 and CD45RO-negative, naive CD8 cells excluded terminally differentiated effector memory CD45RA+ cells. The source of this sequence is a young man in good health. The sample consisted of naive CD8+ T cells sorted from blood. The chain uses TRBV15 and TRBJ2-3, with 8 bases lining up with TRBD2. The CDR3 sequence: CATSRFPLAEPSTDTQYF. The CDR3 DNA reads TGTGCCACCAGCAGATTTCCACTAGCGGAGCCTAGCACAGATACGCAGTATTTT.